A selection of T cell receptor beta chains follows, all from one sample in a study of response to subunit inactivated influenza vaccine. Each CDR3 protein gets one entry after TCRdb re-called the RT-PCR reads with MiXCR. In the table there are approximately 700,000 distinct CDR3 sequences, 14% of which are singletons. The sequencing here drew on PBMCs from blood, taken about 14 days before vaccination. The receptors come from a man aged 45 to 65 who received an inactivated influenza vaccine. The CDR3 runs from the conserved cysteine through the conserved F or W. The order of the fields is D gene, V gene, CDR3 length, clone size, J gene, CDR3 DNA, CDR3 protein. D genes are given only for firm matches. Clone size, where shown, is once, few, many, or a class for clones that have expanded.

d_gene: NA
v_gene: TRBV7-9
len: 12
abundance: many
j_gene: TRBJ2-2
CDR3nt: TGTGCCAGCAGCTTAAACTCCGGGGAGCTGTTTTTT
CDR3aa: CASSLNSGELFF

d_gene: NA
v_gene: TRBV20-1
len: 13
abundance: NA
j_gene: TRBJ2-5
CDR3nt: TGCAGTGCGCCTTCGGTCGCCACCGGGACCCAGTACTTC
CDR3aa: CSAPSVATGTQYF

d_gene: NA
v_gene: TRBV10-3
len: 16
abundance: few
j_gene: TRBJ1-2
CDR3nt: TGTGCCATCAAGGAGGGGCCGGTATCGGGGGGCGCTGGCCACACCTTC
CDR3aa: CAIKEGPVSGGAGHTF

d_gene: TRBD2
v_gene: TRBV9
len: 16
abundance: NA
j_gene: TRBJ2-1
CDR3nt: TGTGCCAGCAGCGATGGGGACTACTCGGGTCCTCATGAGCAGTTCTTC
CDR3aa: CASSDGDYSGPHEQFF

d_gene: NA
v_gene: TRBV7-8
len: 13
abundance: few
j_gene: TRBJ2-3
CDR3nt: TGTGCCAGCAGCTTAGACGCTAGAGGGGCGCAGTATTTT
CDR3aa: CASSLDARGAQYF

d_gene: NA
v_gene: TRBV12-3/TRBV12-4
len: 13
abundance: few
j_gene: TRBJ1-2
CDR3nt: TGTGCCAGCAGTTCTCTTGGAGCTGAGGGCTACACCTTC
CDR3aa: CASSSLGAEGYTF

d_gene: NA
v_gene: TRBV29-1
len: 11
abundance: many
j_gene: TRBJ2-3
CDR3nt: TGCAGCGGTTCGGGCACAGATACGCAGTATTTT
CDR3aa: CSGSGTDTQYF

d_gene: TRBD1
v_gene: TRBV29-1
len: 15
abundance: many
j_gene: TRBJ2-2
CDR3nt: TGCAGCGTTGGGAATAGGGACAGAATGACCGGGGAGCTGTTTTTT
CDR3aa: CSVGNRDRMTGELFF

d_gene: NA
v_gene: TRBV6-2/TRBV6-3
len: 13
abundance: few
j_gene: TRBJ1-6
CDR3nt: TGTGCCAGCCGGACCATTGAGAATTCACCCCTCCACTTT
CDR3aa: CASRTIENSPLHF

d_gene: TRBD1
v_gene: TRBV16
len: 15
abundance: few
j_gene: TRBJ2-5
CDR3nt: TGTGCCAGCAGCCACGACAGGGGCCCTACGTTGACCCAGTACTTC
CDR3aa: CASSHDRGPTLTQYF

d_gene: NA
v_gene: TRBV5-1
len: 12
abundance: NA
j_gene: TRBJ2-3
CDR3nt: TGCGCCAGCAGTGAAATAACGGATACGCAGTATTTT
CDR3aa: CASSEITDTQYF

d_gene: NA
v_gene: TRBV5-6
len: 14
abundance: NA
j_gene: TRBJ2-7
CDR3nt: TGTGCCGGCAGCTCAGGGGGAGGCTCCTACGAGCAGTACTTC
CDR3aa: CAGSSGGGSYEQYF

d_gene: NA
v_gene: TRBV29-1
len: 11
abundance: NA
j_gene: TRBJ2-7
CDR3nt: TGCAGCTTTGCTTGGACGGACGAGCAGTACTTC
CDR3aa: CSFAWTDEQYF

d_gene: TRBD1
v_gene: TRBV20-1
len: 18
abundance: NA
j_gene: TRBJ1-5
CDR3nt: TGCAGTGCTAGAGTGTTCGGGACAGGGGGTCGAAGCAATCAGCCCCAGCATTTT
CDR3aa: CSARVFGTGGRSNQPQHF

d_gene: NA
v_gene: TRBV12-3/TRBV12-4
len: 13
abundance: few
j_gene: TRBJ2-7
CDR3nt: TGTGCCAGCGCTAGGGACGGGGTCTACGAGCAGTACTTC
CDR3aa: CASARDGVYEQYF

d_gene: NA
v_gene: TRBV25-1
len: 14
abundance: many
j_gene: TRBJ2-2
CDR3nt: TGTGCCAGCAGTAATTGGTTGAACACCGGGGAGCTGTTTTTT
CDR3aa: CASSNWLNTGELFF

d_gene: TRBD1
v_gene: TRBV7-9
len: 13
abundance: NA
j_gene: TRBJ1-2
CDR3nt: TGTGCCAGCAGCTTACAGGGGGCCGGTGGCTACACCTTC
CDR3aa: CASSLQGAGGYTF

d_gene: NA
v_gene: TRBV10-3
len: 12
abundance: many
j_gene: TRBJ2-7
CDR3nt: TGTGCCATCAGTGCGAACTCCTACGAGCAGTACTTC
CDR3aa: CAISANSYEQYF

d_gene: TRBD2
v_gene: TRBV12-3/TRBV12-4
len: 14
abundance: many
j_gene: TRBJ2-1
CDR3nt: TGTGCCAGCAGCCTAGCGGGGACCTACAATGAGCAGTTCTTC
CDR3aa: CASSLAGTYNEQFF

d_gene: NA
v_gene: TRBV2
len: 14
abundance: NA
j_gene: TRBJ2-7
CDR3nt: TGTGCCAGCAGTGAATGGGCAGACATCTACGAGCAGTACTTC
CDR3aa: CASSEWADIYEQYF

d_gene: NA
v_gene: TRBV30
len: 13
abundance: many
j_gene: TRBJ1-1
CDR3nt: TGTGCCTGCGGGTCGTGGATGAACACTGAAGCTTTCTTT
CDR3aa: CACGSWMNTEAFF

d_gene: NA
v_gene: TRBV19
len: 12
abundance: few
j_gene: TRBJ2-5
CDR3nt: TGTGCCAGTAGTGCCCAACAAGAGACCCAGTACTTC
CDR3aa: CASSAQQETQYF

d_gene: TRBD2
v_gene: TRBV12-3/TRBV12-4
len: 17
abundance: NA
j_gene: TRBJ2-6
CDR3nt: TGTGCCAGCACCGGAGCGGGGGAGAGCTCTGGGGCCAACGTCCTGACTTTC
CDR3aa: CASTGAGESSGANVLTF

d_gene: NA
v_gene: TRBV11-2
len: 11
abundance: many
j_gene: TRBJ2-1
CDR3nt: TGTGCCAGCAGCTTGATAGTTGAGCAGTTCTTC
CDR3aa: CASSLIVEQFF

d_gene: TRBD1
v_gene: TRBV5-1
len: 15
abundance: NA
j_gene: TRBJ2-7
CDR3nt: TGCGCCAGCAGCTTCAGGGGACAGGGGGCATACGAGCAGTACTTC
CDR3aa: CASSFRGQGAYEQYF

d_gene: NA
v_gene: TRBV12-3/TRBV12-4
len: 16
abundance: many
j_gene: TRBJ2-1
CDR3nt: TGTGCCAGCAGCCTTGAGGACGGGAGCTCCTACAATGAGCAGTTCTTC
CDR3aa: CASSLEDGSSYNEQFF

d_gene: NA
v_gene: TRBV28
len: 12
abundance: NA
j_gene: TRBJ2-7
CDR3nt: TGTGCCACCAGGGACCCCCTTAAGGAGCAGTACTTC
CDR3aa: CATRDPLKEQYF

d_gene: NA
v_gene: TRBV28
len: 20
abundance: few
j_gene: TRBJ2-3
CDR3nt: TGTGCCAGCAGACAAGAACGGGACAAGATATCCCGTCACCCCACAGATACGCAGTATTTT
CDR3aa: CASRQERDKISRHPTDTQYF

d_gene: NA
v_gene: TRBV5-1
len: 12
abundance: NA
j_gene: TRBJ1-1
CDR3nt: TGCGCCAGCAGCTTGAAGGGGGATGAAGCTTTCTTT
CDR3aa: CASSLKGDEAFF

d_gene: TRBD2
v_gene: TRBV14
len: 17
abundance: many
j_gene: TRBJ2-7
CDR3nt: TGTGCCAGCAGCCGATTACTAGCGGGTGTTACCCTCTACGAGCAGTACTTC
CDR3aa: CASSRLLAGVTLYEQYF

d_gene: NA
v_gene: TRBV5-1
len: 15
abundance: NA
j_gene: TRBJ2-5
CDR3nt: TGCGCCAGCAGCTTGTTTAGGACAGACGAAGAGACCCAGTACTTC
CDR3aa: CASSLFRTDEETQYF

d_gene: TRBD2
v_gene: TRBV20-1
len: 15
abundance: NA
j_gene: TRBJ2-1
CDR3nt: TGCAGTGCTAGAGATCGGACTAGCGGATGGGATGAGCAGTTCTTC
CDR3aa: CSARDRTSGWDEQFF

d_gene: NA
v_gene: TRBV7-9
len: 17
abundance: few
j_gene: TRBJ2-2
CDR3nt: TGTGCCAGCAGCTTAGCCCGGGACAAAATGAACACCGGGGAGCTGTTTTTT
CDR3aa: CASSLARDKMNTGELFF

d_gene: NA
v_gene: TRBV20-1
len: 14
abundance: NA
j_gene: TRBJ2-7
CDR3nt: TGCAGTGCTAGGGCGACTGGCCGCCGGGGAGAGCAGTACTTC
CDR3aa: CSARATGRRGEQYF

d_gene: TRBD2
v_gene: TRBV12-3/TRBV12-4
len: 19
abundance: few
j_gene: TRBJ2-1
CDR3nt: TGTGCCAGCAGTTTTTTAGGACTAGCGGGAGGTCACTCCTACAATGAGCAGTTCTTC
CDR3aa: CASSFLGLAGGHSYNEQFF

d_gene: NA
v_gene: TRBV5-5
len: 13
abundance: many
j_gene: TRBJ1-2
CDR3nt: TGTGCCAGCAGCGCCCGGGTCAACTATGGCTACACCTTC
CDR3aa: CASSARVNYGYTF

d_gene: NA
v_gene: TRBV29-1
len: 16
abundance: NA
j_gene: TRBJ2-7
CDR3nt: TGCAGCGTCCCCCTAATGGGACGGGTTTGGACCTACGAGCAGTACTTC
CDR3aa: CSVPLMGRVWTYEQYF

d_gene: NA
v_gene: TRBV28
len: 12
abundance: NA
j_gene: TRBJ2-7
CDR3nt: TGTGCCAGCAGTAGGCTCCCCTACGAGCAGTACTTC
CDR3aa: CASSRLPYEQYF

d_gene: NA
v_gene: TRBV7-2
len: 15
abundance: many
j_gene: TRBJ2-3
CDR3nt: TGTGCCAGCAGCGCAACGGGACATAGCACAGATACGCAGTATTTT
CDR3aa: CASSATGHSTDTQYF

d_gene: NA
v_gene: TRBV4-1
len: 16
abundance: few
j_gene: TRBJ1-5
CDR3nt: TGCGCCAGCAGCCAGGGAGACAACCGTAGCAATCAGCCCCAGCATTTT
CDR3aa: CASSQGDNRSNQPQHF

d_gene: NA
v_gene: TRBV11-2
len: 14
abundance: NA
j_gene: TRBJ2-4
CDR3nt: TGTGCCAGCAGCGCCTTGATAGCCAAAAACATTCAGTACTTC
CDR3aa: CASSALIAKNIQYF

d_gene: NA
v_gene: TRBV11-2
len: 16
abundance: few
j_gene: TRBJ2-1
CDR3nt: TGTGCCAGCAGCTGGCACTCCGGGACAACTAACAATGAGCAGTTCTTC
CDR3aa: CASSWHSGTTNNEQFF

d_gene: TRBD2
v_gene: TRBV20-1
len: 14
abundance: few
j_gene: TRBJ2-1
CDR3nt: TGCAGTGCTAGCGGTCTAGCGGACTACAATGAGCAGTTCTTC
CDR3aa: CSASGLADYNEQFF

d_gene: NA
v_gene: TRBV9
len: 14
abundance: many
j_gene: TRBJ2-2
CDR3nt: TGTGCCAGCAGCGTCCGGGGAGGCACCGGGGAGCTGTTTTTT
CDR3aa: CASSVRGGTGELFF

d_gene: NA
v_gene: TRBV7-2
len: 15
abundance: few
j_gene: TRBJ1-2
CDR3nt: TGTGCCAGCAGCTTCAAATCAGGGGTGGGCTATGGCTACACCTTC
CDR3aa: CASSFKSGVGYGYTF

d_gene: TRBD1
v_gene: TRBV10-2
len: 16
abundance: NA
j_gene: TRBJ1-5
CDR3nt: TGCGCCAGCAGTACGGGACAGGGGCCATATTATCAGCCCCAGCATTTT
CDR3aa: CASSTGQGPYYQPQHF